The next 24 T cell receptor beta chains were all read from a single sample in a study of human T cells and chemical hapten exposure. TCRdb ran MiXCR on the RACE reads and lists one entry per CDR3 protein. The sample has about 360,000 distinct CDR3 sequences; approximately 5% are singletons. Time point of the sample: patch test 1, 2 weeks after DPC sensitization. Documented treatment: therapeutic diphenylcyclopropenone sensitization with weekly scalp DPC. Sample: whole blood, taken in connection with sensitization to the hapten diphenylcyclopropenone (DPC). These receptors originate from a woman in her fifties or sixties with alopecia areata. Some clones in this sample may be carry-over from other donors' samples.

This clonotype came up a few times. The chain uses TRBV10-3 and TRBJ2-3; the match to TRBD2 covers 15 bases. The CDR3 has 19 amino acids. V shed 4 bases and J 1 base; nucleotides not matched to a gene: 9. Germline loops: CDR1 ENHRY, CDR2 SYGVKD. The CDR3 loop reads CAISAPGTSGRSGTDTQYF. The DNA for the CDR3 is TGTGCCATCAGTGCCCCGGGGACTAGCGGGAGGTCTGGCACAGATACGCAGTATTTT.

This clonotype was counted a few times. The chain has TRBV3-1 and TRBJ2-5, with 11 bases identical to TRBD2. J gave up 4 bases and V 4 bases, and 8 bases lay outside the gene matches. Germline CDR1 reads LGHDT; CDR2 reads YNNKEL (reference sequence). The CDR3 runs 16 residues. CDR3 sequence (DNA): TGTGCCAGCAGCCCCCGGGTACTAGCGGGAGTAGAGACCCAGTACTTC. Amino acids: CASSPRVLAGVETQYF.

This clonotype occurred many times. The J gene is TRBJ2-1, the V gene TRBV7-6, with 11 bases that match TRBD2. J gave up 2 bases and V 5 bases, and 8 bases lay outside the gene matches. Germline V gene sequence: CDR1 SGHVS, CDR2 FNYEAQ. The CDR3 loop spans 17 amino acids. The CDR3 is CASSPSSGGNPYNEQFF. CDR3 in DNA: TGTGCCAGCAGCCCATCTAGCGGGGGGAACCCCTACAATGAGCAGTTCTTC.

Many counts were recorded for this clonotype. The rearrangement joins TRBV7-2 to TRBJ1-4; D is unclear. Trimming removed 5 bases at V and 3 bases at J, with 10 bases between. The CDR3 runs 14 residues. Germline-derived CDR1 and CDR2 are SGHTA and FQGNSA. The CDR3 nucleotides are TGTGCCAGCAGCCGAAATAGGGCTAATGAAAAACTGTTTTTT. The encoded protein is CASSRNRANEKLFF. Variable domain in full (rest from reference TRBV7-2 and TRBJ1-4): GAGVSQSPSNKVTEKGKDVELRCDPISGHTALYWYRQSLGQGLEFLIYFQGNSAPDKSGLPSDRFSAERTGGSVSTLTIQRTQQEDSAVYLCASSRNRANEKLFFGSGTQLSVL.

This clonotype was detected a few times. The chain recombines TRBV12-3 or TRBV12-4 with TRBJ2-7; a possible D gene is TRBD2 (7 bases). This CDR3 has 17 amino acids. Trimming left V 2 bases short and J 1 base short, with 18 bases between. The CDR3 is CASSLFLGGGGSYEQYF. The CDR3 coding sequence is TGTGCCAGCAGTTTATTCCTGGGAGGGGGGGGATCCTACGAGCAGTACTTC.

The rearrangement joins TRBV19 to TRBJ2-2; 8 nucleotides agree with TRBD1. Germline lookup yields CDR1 LNHDA and CDR2 SQIVND (reference sequence). Germline trimming cut 7 bases from V and 7 bases from J; bases unmatched to any gene: 11. The CDR3 sequence is 15 residues long. In nucleotides, the CDR3 is TGTGCCAGTACAGACAGGGGTTCTCAGGGCGGGGAGCTGTTTTTT. The encoded protein is CASTDRGSQGGELFF. The full variable domain, completed using reference TRBV19 and TRBJ2-2, is DGGITQSPKYLFRKEGQNVTLSCEQNLNHDAMYWYRQDPGQGLRLIYYSQIVNDFQKGDIAEGYSVSREKKESFPLTVTSAQKNPTAFYLCASTDRGSQGGELFFGEGSRLTVL.

This clonotype was picked up many times. The chain employs TRBV4-2 and TRBJ2-7; D remains unclear. The CDR3 length is 13 residues. V was cut by 3 bases and J by 5 bases, with 11 bases left in between. CDR1 and CDR2 from the germline V gene are LGHNA and YNFKEQ. CDR3 region: CASSQGYSDEQYF. For the CDR3, the DNA is TGTGCCAGCAGCCAGGGCTATTCGGACGAGCAGTACTTC.

The CDR3, as DNA: TGTGCCAGCAGTCCACTGGAGGCGGGCCTTTACAATGAGCAGTTCTTC. Translated: CASSPLEAGLYNEQFF. This chain connects TRBV12-3 or TRBV12-4 to TRBJ2-1; TRBD2 is a possible D gene (5 bases). The CDR3 has 16 residues. The germline V and J ends were trimmed by 5 bases and 4 bases, with 18 bases remaining between them.

At least ten counts were recorded for this clonotype. This rearrangement joins TRBV9 to TRBJ2-7; D call uncertain. Trimming pared 6 bases from V and 0 bases from J, leaving 7 bases between. CDR1 is SGDLS and CDR2 is YYNGEE in the germline V gene. The CDR3 spans 12 residues. The CDR3 loop is CASTKRSYEQYF. The CDR3 DNA sequence: TGTGCCAGCACCAAGCGCTCCTACGAGCAGTACTTC.

J is TRBJ1-6 and V is TRBV19; unclear D gene. The V gene lost 6 bases and the J gene lost 5 bases, with 11 bases spanning the gap. The CDR3 spans 14 residues. Germline V gene lookup returns CDR1 LNHDA and CDR2 SQIVND (reference sequence). The CDR3 sequence is CASSSYSNNSPLHF. CDR3 sequence (DNA): TGTGCCAGTAGCTCCTACAGCAATAATTCACCCCTCCACTTT.

This clonotype was observed at least ten times. The V call is TRBV7-3, the J call TRBJ2-3; D gene uncertain. The CDR3 sequence is 14 residues long. V lost 0 bases and J lost 0, with 4 bases in between. The germline V gene has CDR1 SGHTA and CDR2 FQGTGA. The CDR3 here is CASSLTGSTDTQYF. The CDR3 nucleotides are TGTGCCAGCAGCTTAACCGGCAGCACAGATACGCAGTATTTT.

This clonotype was counted ten times or more. V usage is TRBV11-2 and J usage is TRBJ2-1, with D perhaps TRBD2 (6 bases). The CDR3 runs 15 residues. Germline V CDR1 and CDR2: SGHAT, FQNNGV. Trimming took 3 bases from V and 3 from J, leaving 12 bases between them. CDR3 DNA sequence: TGTGCCAGCAGCTTCGCTATAGCGGACTACAATGAGCAGTTCTTC. Amino acid sequence: CASSFAIADYNEQFF.

The J gene is TRBJ2-1, the V gene TRBV12-3 or TRBV12-4, with 7 bases fitting TRBD1. The CDR3 is 13 amino acids. The J segment lost 6 bases and the V segment lost 8 bases, leaving 7 bases of the junction unmatched. The CDR3 bases are TGTGCCAGCGGATGGCGGACAGGCAATGAGCAGTTCTTC. It yields the protein CASGWRTGNEQFF.

The table lists this clonotype with a few counts. The CDR3 region is CASGLVLDSSMNTEAFF. The CDR3 DNA sequence: TGTGCTAGTGGTTTGGTACTAGACAGCAGCATGAACACTGAAGCTTTCTTT. V gene TRBV12-5 combines with J gene TRBJ1-1; possibly TRBD1 for D (5 bases). The ends were cut back, 0 bases at V and 0 bases at J, with 14 bases in the middle. The germline CDR1 and CDR2 sequences are LGHNT and FRNRAP. This CDR3 contains 17 residues.

Many counts were recorded for this clonotype. The rearrangement uses TRBV29-1 and TRBJ1-2, with D possibly being TRBD1 (5 bases). Germline lookup yields CDR1 SQVTM and CDR2 ANQGSEA. CDR3 size: 11 residues. The V end lost 7 bases, the J end lost 7 bases, and 13 bases lay between the germline ends. The DNA of the CDR3 is TGCAGCGGCACCAGGGACGCTGGCTACACCTTC. Its protein is CSGTRDAGYTF.

This rearrangement joins TRBV20-1 to TRBJ1-2; D not resolved. Looked up from germline, CDR1 is DFQATT and CDR2 is SNEGSKA (reference sequence). Deletions cut 3 bases from V and 6 bases from J, with 8 bases between. The CDR3 is 11 amino acids. CDR3 loop: CSASPRDGYTF. The DNA of the CDR3 is TGCAGTGCTAGTCCCAGAGATGGCTACACCTTC.

This clonotype has only a few counts. This chain joins TRBV12-3 or TRBV12-4 and TRBJ2-1, with 11 bases matching TRBD1. This CDR3 is 15 amino acids long. J was trimmed by 3 bases and V by 5 bases; bases with no gene match: 3. This chain's CDR3 is CASSRTGGVYNEQFF. The CDR3 DNA follows: TGTGCCAGCAGTCGGACAGGGGGCGTCTACAATGAGCAGTTCTTC.

A few counts support this clonotype. The chain combines TRBV28 with TRBJ2-7, with D perhaps TRBD1 (6 bases). The CDR3 has 13 amino acids. V lost 6 bases and J lost 0, with 9 bases in between. Germline-derived CDR1 and CDR2 are MDHEN and SYDVKM. The chain's CDR3 is CASRDSSSYEQYF. CDR3 in DNA: TGTGCCAGCAGGGACAGTAGCTCCTACGAGCAGTACTTC.

This clonotype was seen many times. The V gene is TRBV28, the J gene TRBJ1-1; D gene unclear. V was shortened by 0 bases and J by 1 base, with 9 bases between the two germline ends. Per the germline V gene, CDR1 is MDHEN and CDR2 is SYDVKM. There are 15 residues in the CDR3. CDR3 amino acids: CASSLWAGPNTEAFF. The CDR3 DNA is TGTGCCAGCAGTTTATGGGCAGGTCCGAACACTGAAGCTTTCTTT. The full variable domain, with the rest looked up from reference TRBV28 and TRBJ1-1, is DVKVTQSSRYLVKRTGEKVFLECVQDMDHENMFWYRQDPGLGLRLIYFSYDVKMKEKGDIPEGYSVSREKKERFSLILESASTNQTSMYLCASSLWAGPNTEAFFGQGTRLTVV.

This clonotype was observed a handful of times. The chain combines TRBV11-2 with TRBJ2-7; either TRBD1 or TRBD2 may supply D (5 bases each). This CDR3 has 14 residues. Germline CDR1 is SGHAT and CDR2 is FQNNGV. Trimming left V 3 bases short and J 0 bases short, with 9 bases between. CDR3 sequence: CASSFGDGSYEQYF. DNA of the CDR3: TGTGCCAGCAGCTTCGGGGACGGCTCCTACGAGCAGTACTTC.

This clonotype came up many times. The rearrangement links TRBV11-2 to TRBJ2-1, with D perhaps TRBD1 or TRBD2 (5 bases each). Germline values: CDR1 SGHAT, CDR2 FQNNGV. The CDR3 runs to 14 residues. Trimming took 5 bases from V and 0 from J, leaving 8 bases between them. CDR3 coding DNA: TGTGCCAGCAGCGGGACCGCCTCCTACAATGAGCAGTTCTTC. This sequence encodes CASSGTASYNEQFF.

CDR3 sequence reads: CASSAGHYEQYF. CDR3 bases: TGTGCCAGTAGCGCAGGGCACTACGAGCAGTACTTC. The genes are TRBV19 and TRBJ2-7; perhaps TRBD1 as D (5 bases). The CDR3 has 12 residues. The germline gives CDR1 LNHDA, CDR2 SQIVND (reference sequence). Deletions cut 6 bases from V and 3 bases from J, with 9 bases between.

This clonotype was observed at least ten times. CDR3 sequence: CASRHGAYSYNEQFF. The CDR3 nucleotides read TGTGCCAGCCGCCACGGGGCCTACTCCTACAATGAGCAGTTCTTC. The V call is TRBV28, the J call TRBJ2-1; D assignment may be TRBD1 or TRBD2 (5 bases each). The CDR3 covers 15 residues. The germline V and J ends were trimmed by 8 bases and 0 bases, with 14 bases remaining between them. CDR1 is MDHEN, CDR2 SYDVKM, per germline.

Ten or more counts support this clonotype. This sequence joins TRBV29-1 and TRBJ2-2; TRBD1 might be the D (6 bases). The CDR3 is 14 amino acids. Trimming took 4 bases from V and 2 from J, leaving 11 bases between them. Germline CDR1 and CDR2: SQVTM and ANQGSEA. The CDR3 bases are TGCAGCGTTGCGGACAGACGAAACACCGGGGAGCTGTTTTTT. Translating it yields CSVADRRNTGELFF.